This T cell receptor beta chain was identified in a study of blood T cell repertoires in COVID-19. In this sample, this clone turned up a few times. The CDR3 has 14 amino acids. Trimming cost V 6 bases and J 3 bases; bases outside gene matches: 7. The germline gives CDR1 SGHTA, CDR2 FQGTGA. Repertoires were generated with immunoSEQ multiplex PCR, while TCRdb's copy carries only in-frame clones and drops some. The sample consists of about 130,000 clones, roughly 80% of them appearing once. The gene calls are TRBV7-3 and TRBJ2-5, with TRBD2 matching 7 bases. The TCR originated in a woman older than 75 with acute or convalescent COVID-19. The sequencing input was peripheral blood. For the CDR3, the DNA is TGTGCCAGCAGTCCAACCGGGGGGAAAGAGACCCAGTACTTC. Amino acid sequence: CASSPTGGKETQYF.